This TCR beta chain originates from a study of regulatory T cells. Regarding the study as a whole: Regulatory T cells showed the strongest V-J pair restriction and V/J gene skewing among patient repertoires. Hydrophobic residues at CDR3 positions 6 and 7 were enriched in conventional CD4+ T cells of CD3G-deficient patients.

The primer mix had 52 TRBV and 13 TRBJ primers. TCRdb's copy holds only in-frame clones and misses some; the assay was immunoSEQ multiplex PCR. The sample holds about 17,000 clones, approximately 82% seen once. On this clone itself: What it recognizes is unknown.

The specimen was conventional CD4+ T cells sorted from blood. The sequence was collected from a person in their twenties or thirties with CD3G deficiency.

CDR3 loop: CASSPTWNQPQHF. CDR3 nucleotides: TGTGCCAGCAGCCCTACCTGGAATCAGCCCCAGCATTTT. The chain links TRBV27 to TRBJ1-5; D ambiguous. This CDR3 is 13 amino acids long. V lost 6 bases and J lost 4, with 10 bases in between. Germline CDR1 is MNHEY and CDR2 is SMNVEV (reference sequence).